A selection of T cell receptor beta chains follows, all from one sample in a study of T cell responses to AZD1222 COVID-19 vaccine. Profiled with immunoSEQ multiplex PCR; TCRdb holds only in-frame clones, not every one. The sample holds 150,000 or so clones, 91% seen once. Source: peripheral blood, taken 28 days after the second AZD1222 dose. These receptors were obtained from an adult who received the AZD1222 COVID-19 vaccine. CDR3s include the opening cysteine and the closing phenylalanine or tryptophan. D genes are given only for firm matches. Clone size is shown for a subset of rows, as once, few, many or a class of expanded clone.

j_gene | abundance | len | d_gene | v_gene | CDR3nt | CDR3aa
TRBJ1-4 | NA | 15 | TRBD1 | TRBV19 | TGTGCCAGTATGATAACCGGGACAGGGTTTGAAAAACTGTTTTTT | CASMITGTGFEKLFF
TRBJ1-5 | once | 14 | TRBD1 | TRBV9 | TGTGCCAGCAGCGGGACAGGGTCGAAACAGCCCCAGCATTTT | CASSGTGSKQPQHF
TRBJ2-3 | NA | 16 | NA | TRBV19 | TGTGCCAGTAGTATAATCGGAGGCAGGGGAGCAGATACGCAGTATTTT | CASSIIGGRGADTQYF
TRBJ2-1 | NA | 15 | NA | TRBV5-1 | TGCGCCAGCAGCTTTGGCTCAGCGTGGAACAATGAGCAGTTCTTC | CASSFGSAWNNEQFF
TRBJ1-2 | NA | 14 | NA | TRBV27 | TGTGCCAGTCGAAGGGGGGCGTTGCTGGATGGCTACACCTTC | CASRRGALLDGYTF
TRBJ2-7 | NA | 16 | TRBD1 | TRBV27 | TGTGCCAGCAGTACTAACAGGGGTGGGGGAGTTGGGGAGCAGTACTTC | CASSTNRGGGVGEQYF
TRBJ1-4 | once | 15 | TRBD1 | TRBV3-1/TRBV3-2 | TGTGCCAGCAGCCAAACTACTGTTGACCGGGACAGGCTGTTTTTT | CASSQTTVDRDRLFF
TRBJ2-7 | NA | 12 | NA | TRBV6-1 | TGTGCCAGCAGTGCAGCGGGCCACGAGCAGTACTTC | CASSAAGHEQYF
TRBJ2-3 | NA | 13 | NA | TRBV24-1 | TGTGCCACCAGTGGGAGCCCTCGTGATACGCAGTATTTT | CATSGSPRDTQYF
TRBJ2-7 | NA | 12 | NA | TRBV19 | TGTGCCAGTAGTATCGATAGCTACGAGCAGTACTTC | CASSIDSYEQYF
TRBJ2-3 | NA | 17 | NA | TRBV4-1 | TGCGCCAGCAGCCAAGATAGCCGGCGGGCTGTCGTAGATACGCAGTATTTT | CASSQDSRRAVVDTQYF
TRBJ1-5 | NA | 15 | NA | TRBV4-3 | TGCGCCAGCAGCCAGGGGTGGATAGGCAATCAGCCCCAGCATTTT | CASSQGWIGNQPQHF
TRBJ2-7 | once | 11 | NA | TRBV29-1 | TGCAGCGCGGCCCAGGGTTCTGGGCAGTACTTC | CSAAQGSGQYF
TRBJ1-6 | NA | 16 | NA | TRBV4-1 | TGCGCCAGCAGCCAACTTGTTTACGGACAAAGTTCACCCCTCCACTTT | CASSQLVYGQSSPLHF
TRBJ1-2 | NA | 13 | NA | TRBV7-2 | TGTGCCAGCAGCTTAGCGCCGGAAGTGGGCTACACCTTC | CASSLAPEVGYTF
TRBJ1-2 | NA | 14 | NA | TRBV28 | TGTGCCAGCAGTTCCCAATCGACAGCCTATGGCTACACCTTC | CASSSQSTAYGYTF
TRBJ2-3 | NA | 14 | TRBD2 | TRBV6-6 | TGTGCCAGCGCCCGGGGAGGGAGCACAGATACGCAGTATTTT | CASARGGSTDTQYF
TRBJ1-3 | once | 13 | NA | TRBV5-1 | TGCGCCAGCAGCTTGGGGTTGGAAAACACCATATATTTT | CASSLGLENTIYF
TRBJ1-2 | NA | 15 | TRBD1 | TRBV6-5 | TGTGCCAGCAGTTCCGGGACAGGGGGCTCCTATGGCTACACCTTC | CASSSGTGGSYGYTF
TRBJ2-7 | once | 15 | NA | TRBV27 | TGTGCCAGCAGTTATCGGGCAGGAGAATCCTACGAGCAGTACTTC | CASSYRAGESYEQYF
TRBJ2-3 | NA | 15 | NA | TRBV7-2 | TGTGCCAGCAGCTTAGGACCCCGAGACACAGATACGCAGTATTTT | CASSLGPRDTDTQYF
TRBJ2-3 | NA | 15 | NA | TRBV5-1 | TGCGCCAGCAGCTTAGCCCAGGGCGGCACAGATACGCAGTATTTT | CASSLAQGGTDTQYF
TRBJ1-4 | NA | 11 | TRBD1 | TRBV7-2 | TGTGCCAGCAGCCAGGGGGCAAGGCTGTTTTTT | CASSQGARLFF
TRBJ2-7 | NA | 15 | NA | TRBV27 | TGTGCCAGCAGTTTAAGTCTCCTCCCTACCTACGAGCAGTACTTC | CASSLSLLPTYEQYF
TRBJ2-1 | few | 15 | NA | TRBV7-9 | TGTGCCAGCAGCTTATCCCCCGGGGGCTACAATGAGCAGTTCTTC | CASSLSPGGYNEQFF
TRBJ1-3 | NA | 14 | NA | TRBV5-4 | TGTGCCAGCAGCTTTGAGCCGCGGGTGAACACCATATATTTT | CASSFEPRVNTIYF
TRBJ2-5 | NA | 14 | NA | TRBV7-2 | TGTGCCAGCAGCTTTTCCAGCCTCCAAGAGACCCAGTACTTC | CASSFSSLQETQYF
TRBJ1-6 | NA | 15 | NA | TRBV3-1/TRBV3-2 | TGTGCCAGCAGCCAAGACGGGGCGGGTAATTCACCCCTCCACTTT | CASSQDGAGNSPLHF
TRBJ1-1 | NA | 12 | NA | TRBV6-5 | TGTGCCAGCCTCCCATCGTTCACTGAAGCTTTCTTT | CASLPSFTEAFF
TRBJ2-5 | NA | 11 | NA | TRBV4-2 | TGTGCCAGCAGTCGCGAAGAGACCCAGTACTTC | CASSREETQYF
TRBJ2-7 | NA | 16 | NA | TRBV21-1 | TGTGCCAGCAGCAAAGAGAGGACAGGGTGTGCCGACGAGCAGTACTTC | CASSKERTGCADEQYF
TRBJ2-5 | NA | 15 | NA | TRBV5-1 | TGCGCCAGCAGCTTGGACAGTGGCCCCCGGGAGACCCAGTACTTC | CASSLDSGPRETQYF
TRBJ1-4 | NA | 15 | NA | TRBV5-1 | TGCGCCAGCAGCTTGGGTTATACAGGGAACGAAAAACTGTTTTTT | CASSLGYTGNEKLFF
TRBJ1-1 | NA | 16 | NA | TRBV9 | TGTGCCAGCAGCCGAGAGGGGAGTCCTGGGAGGACTGAAGCTTTCTTT | CASSREGSPGRTEAFF
TRBJ2-7 | NA | 14 | TRBD1 | TRBV18 | TGTGCCAGCTCACCACAAGGGGGCGGCTACGAGCAGTACTTC | CASSPQGGGYEQYF
TRBJ2-5 | NA | 16 | TRBD1 | TRBV19 | TGTGCCAGTAGGGGACCGGGACAGGGGATTCAAGAGACCCAGTACTTC | CASRGPGQGIQETQYF
TRBJ1-6 | NA | 13 | NA | TRBV5-1 | TGCGCCAGCAGCTTGGTAGGTGATTCACCCCTCCACTTT | CASSLVGDSPLHF
TRBJ2-5 | NA | 16 | NA | TRBV5-1 | TGCGCCAGCTGCTTGGTTTTCGGGGGCCGGGGGGAGACCCAGTACTTC | CASCLVFGGRGETQYF
TRBJ2-7 | NA | 13 | NA | TRBV6-5 | TGTGCCAGCAGTTCACTACTGCGGTCCGAGCAGTACTTC | CASSSLLRSEQYF
TRBJ2-1 | NA | 15 | NA | TRBV19 | TGTGCCAGTATCGAACGGGGACGATCCTACAATGAGCAGTTCTTC | CASIERGRSYNEQFF
TRBJ1-2 | NA | 14 | NA | TRBV5-1 | TGCGCCAGCAGCTTGGGTGCCGGAGACTATGGCTACACCTTC | CASSLGAGDYGYTF
TRBJ1-2 | NA | 13 | TRBD1 | TRBV27 | TGTGCCAGCAGTACAGGGGGAGTGCTGGGCTACACCTTC | CASSTGGVLGYTF
TRBJ1-1 | NA | 14 | NA | TRBV6-4 | TGTGCCAGCAGTCCCCTGGGGGCGGCGGTCGTAGCTTTCTTT | CASSPLGAAVVAFF
TRBJ2-1 | NA | 15 | TRBD2 | TRBV6-2/TRBV6-3 | TGTGCCAGCAGTTACGTCGGCGGGGGGTACAATGAGCAGTTCTTC | CASSYVGGGYNEQFF
TRBJ1-4 | NA | 19 | TRBD1 | TRBV4-2 | TGTGCCAGCAGCCAAGAAAGACAGGGGTGGGGGTCAACTAATGAAAAACTGTTTTTT | CASSQERQGWGSTNEKLFF
TRBJ1-1 | NA | 14 | NA | TRBV6-5 | TGTGCCAGCACAACCCCCCAGGGGAGCACTGAAGCTTTCTTT | CASTTPQGSTEAFF
TRBJ1-1 | NA | 13 | TRBD1 | TRBV7-9 | TGTGCCAGCAGCCCCACAGGGGACACTGAAGCTTTCTTT | CASSPTGDTEAFF
TRBJ1-4 | NA | 13 | NA | TRBV29-1 | TGCAGCGTTGAAGCCGGGGGTGGAGAAAAACTGTTTTTT | CSVEAGGGEKLFF